This TCR beta chain was recovered during a study of T cell changes during pregnancy in multiple sclerosis. Data came from immunoSEQ multiplex PCR; TCRdb stores just in-frame clones and leaves some out. Of roughly 90,000 clones in the sample, 90% to 95% were seen once. This clonotype originated in a female donor with multiple sclerosis, enrolled in a pregnancy study. The material sequenced was peripheral blood, taken in the first trimester of pregnancy.

This CDR3 reads CAISESVLAGPTSYEQYF. CDR3 DNA sequence: TGTGCCATCAGTGAGTCGGTTTTAGCCGGACCCACTAGCTACGAGCAGTACTTC. The chain combines TRBV10-3 with TRBJ2-7, with D possibly being TRBD2 (5 bases). Germline V CDR1 and CDR2: ENHRY, SYGVKD. The CDR3 is made up of 18 amino acids. V was cut by 0 bases and J by 3 bases, with 21 bases left in between.